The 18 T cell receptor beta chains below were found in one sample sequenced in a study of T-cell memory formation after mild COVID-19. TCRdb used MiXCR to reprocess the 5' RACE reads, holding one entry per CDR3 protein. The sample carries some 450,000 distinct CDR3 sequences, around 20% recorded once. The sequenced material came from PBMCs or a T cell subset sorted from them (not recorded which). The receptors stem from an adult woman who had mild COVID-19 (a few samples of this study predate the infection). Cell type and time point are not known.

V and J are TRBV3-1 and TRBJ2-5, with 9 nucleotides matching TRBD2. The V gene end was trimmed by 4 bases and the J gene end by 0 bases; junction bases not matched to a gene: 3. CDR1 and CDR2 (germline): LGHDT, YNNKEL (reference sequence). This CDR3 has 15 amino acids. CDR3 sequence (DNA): TGTGCCAGCAGCCCTCCTAGCGGGGACCAAGAGACCCAGTACTTC. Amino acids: CASSPPSGDQETQYF.

The CDR3 DNA follows: TGCGCCAGCAGCTTGACTAGCGGGAGTAATTCCTACGAGCAGTACTTC. Protein sequence: CASSLTSGSNSYEQYF. The chain has TRBV5-1 and TRBJ2-7; TRBD2 matches at 11 bases. The CDR3 has 16 residues. V dropped 1 base and J dropped 1; count of bases not matched to a gene: 4. Germline V gene sequence: CDR1 SGHRS, CDR2 YFSETQ.

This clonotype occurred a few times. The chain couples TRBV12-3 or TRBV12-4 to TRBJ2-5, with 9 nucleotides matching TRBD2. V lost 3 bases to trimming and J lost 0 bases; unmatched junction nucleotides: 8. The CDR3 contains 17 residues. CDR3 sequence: CASSFGLAGLYQETQYF. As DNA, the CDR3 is TGTGCCAGCAGTTTTGGCCTAGCGGGGTTGTACCAAGAGACCCAGTACTTC.

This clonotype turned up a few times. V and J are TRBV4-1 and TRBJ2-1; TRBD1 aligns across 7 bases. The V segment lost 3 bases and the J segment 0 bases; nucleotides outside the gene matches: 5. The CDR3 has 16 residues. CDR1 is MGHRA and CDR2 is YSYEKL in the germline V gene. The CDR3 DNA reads TGCGCCAGCAGCCACGGGACAGACCTCTCCTACAATGAGCAGTTCTTC. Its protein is CASSHGTDLSYNEQFF.

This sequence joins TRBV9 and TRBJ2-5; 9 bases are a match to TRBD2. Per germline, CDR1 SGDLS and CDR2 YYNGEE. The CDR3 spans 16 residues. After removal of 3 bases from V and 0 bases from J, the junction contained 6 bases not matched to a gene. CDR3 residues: CASSATSGWNQETQYF. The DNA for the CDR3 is TGTGCCAGCAGCGCGACTAGCGGTTGGAACCAAGAGACCCAGTACTTC.

This CDR3 reads CASSRRRGKETQYF. The CDR3 nucleotides read TGTGCCAGCAGCCGGAGAAGAGGGAAAGAGACCCAGTACTTC. The chain employs TRBV14 and TRBJ2-5, with D maybe TRBD2 (5 bases). V gave up 4 bases and J gave up 3 bases, with 12 bases separating them. This CDR3 comprises 14 residues. CDR1 SGHDN and CDR2 FVKESK come from the germline V gene.

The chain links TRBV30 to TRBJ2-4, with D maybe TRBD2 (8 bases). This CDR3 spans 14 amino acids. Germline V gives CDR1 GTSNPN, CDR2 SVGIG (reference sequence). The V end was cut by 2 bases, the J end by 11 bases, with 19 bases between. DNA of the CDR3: TGTGCCTGGAGTCCCAGCGGGAGCGACAGGGTTCAGTACTTC. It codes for CAWSPSGSDRVQYF.

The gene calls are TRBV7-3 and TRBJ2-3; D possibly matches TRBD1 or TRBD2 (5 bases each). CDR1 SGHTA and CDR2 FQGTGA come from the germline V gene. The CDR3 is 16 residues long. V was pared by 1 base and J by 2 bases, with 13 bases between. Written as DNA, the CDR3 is TGTGCCAGCAGCTTAAACCCCGGGACCGCCACAGATACGCAGTATTTT. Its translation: CASSLNPGTATDTQYF.

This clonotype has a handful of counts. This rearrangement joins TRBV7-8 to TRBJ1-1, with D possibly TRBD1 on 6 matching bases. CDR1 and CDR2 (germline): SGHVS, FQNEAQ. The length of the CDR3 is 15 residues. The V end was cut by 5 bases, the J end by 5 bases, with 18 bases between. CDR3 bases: TGTGCCAGCAGCCCGACACAGGGAGGGGAAACTGAAGCTTTCTTT. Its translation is CASSPTQGGETEAFF.

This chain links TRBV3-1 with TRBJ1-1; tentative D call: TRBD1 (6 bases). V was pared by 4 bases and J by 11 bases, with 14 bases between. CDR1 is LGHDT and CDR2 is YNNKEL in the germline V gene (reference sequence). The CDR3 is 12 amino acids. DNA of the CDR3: TGTGCCAGCAGCCCGTTAGGGGGAGAGGCTTTCTTT. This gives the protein CASSPLGGEAFF.

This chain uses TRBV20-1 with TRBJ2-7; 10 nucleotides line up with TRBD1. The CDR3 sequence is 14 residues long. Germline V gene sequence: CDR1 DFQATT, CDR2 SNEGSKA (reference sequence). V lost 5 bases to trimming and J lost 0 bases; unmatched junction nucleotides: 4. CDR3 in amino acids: CSAGQGGSSYEQYF. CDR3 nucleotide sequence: TGCAGTGCTGGACAGGGGGGAAGCTCCTACGAGCAGTACTTC.

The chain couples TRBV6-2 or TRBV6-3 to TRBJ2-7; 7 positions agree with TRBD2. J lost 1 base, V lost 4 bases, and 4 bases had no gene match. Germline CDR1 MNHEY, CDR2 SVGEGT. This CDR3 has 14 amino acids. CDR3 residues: CASSSWRESYEQYF. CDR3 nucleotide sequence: TGTGCCAGCAGTTCATGGCGGGAGTCCTACGAGCAGTACTTC.

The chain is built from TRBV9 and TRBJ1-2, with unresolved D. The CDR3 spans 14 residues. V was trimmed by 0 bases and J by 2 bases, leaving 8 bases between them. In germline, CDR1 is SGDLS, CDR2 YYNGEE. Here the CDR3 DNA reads TGTGCCAGCAGCGTAGGTATAGGGAACTATGGCTACACCTTC. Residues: CASSVGIGNYGYTF. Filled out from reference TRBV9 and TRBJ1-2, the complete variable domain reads DSGVTQTPKHLITATGQRVTLRCSPRSGDLSVYWYQQSLDQGLQFLIQYYNGEERAKGNILERFSAQQFPDLHSELNLSSLELGDSALYFCASSVGIGNYGYTFGSGTRLTVV.

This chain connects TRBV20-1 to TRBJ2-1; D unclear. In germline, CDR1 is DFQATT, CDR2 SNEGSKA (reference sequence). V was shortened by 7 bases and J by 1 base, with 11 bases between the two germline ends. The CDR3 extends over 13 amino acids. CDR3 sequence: CSGVTRSYNEQFF. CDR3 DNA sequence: TGCAGTGGGGTGACCCGATCCTACAATGAGCAGTTCTTC.

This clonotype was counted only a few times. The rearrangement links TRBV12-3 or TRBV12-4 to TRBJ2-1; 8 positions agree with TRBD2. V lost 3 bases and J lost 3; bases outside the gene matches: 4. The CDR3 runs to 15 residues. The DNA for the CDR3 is TGTGCCAGCAGTTTCTGGCTAGCGGGCTACAATGAGCAGTTCTTC. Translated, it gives CASSFWLAGYNEQFF.

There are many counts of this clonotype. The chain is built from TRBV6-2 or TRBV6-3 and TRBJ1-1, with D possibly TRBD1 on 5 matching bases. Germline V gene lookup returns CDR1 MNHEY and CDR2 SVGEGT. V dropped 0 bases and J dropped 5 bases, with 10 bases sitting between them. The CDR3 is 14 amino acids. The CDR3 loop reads CASSYSGGRTEAFF. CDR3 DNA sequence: TGTGCCAGCAGTTACTCGGGGGGTCGGACTGAAGCTTTCTTT.

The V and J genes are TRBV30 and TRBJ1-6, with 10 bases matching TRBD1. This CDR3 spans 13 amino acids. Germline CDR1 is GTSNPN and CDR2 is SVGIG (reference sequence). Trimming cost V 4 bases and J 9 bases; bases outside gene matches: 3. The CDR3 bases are TGTGCCTGGACGGGACAGGGGAGTTCACCCCTCCACTTT. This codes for CAWTGQGSSPLHF. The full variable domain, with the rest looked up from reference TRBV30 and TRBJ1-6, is SQTIHQWPATLVQPVGSPLSLECTVEGTSNPNLYWYRQAAGRGLQLLFYSVGIGQISSEVPQNLSASRPQDRQFILSSKKLLLSDSGFYLCAWTGQGSSPLHFGNGTRLTVT.

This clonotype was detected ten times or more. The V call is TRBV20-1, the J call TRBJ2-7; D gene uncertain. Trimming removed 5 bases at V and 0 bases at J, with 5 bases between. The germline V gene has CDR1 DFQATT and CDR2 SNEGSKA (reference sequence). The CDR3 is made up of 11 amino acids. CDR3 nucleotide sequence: TGCAGTGCTTGGAGCTCCTACGAGCAGTACTTC. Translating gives CSAWSSYEQYF.